The present T cell receptor beta chain was sequenced within a study of regulatory T cells in long-lasting Graves disease. General study results and limits: Limited sample numbers may have lowered accuracy. The work looked only at peripheral blood and did not look at thyroid tissue.

The germline V gene encodes CDR1 SNHLY and CDR2 FYNNEI. V lost 6 bases, J lost 2 bases, and 9 bases stayed unmatched. The CDR3 has 16 residues. As to time point: newly diagnosed GD, antithyroid drugs for less than 3 months. From RNA extracted from PBMCs, the TCR library was made. This clonotype came up many times. Its antigen is currently unknown. Investigators prepared the TCR beta libraries by applying iRepertoire HTBI primers and Arm-PCR of CDR3 regions. TCRdb analysed the multiplex PCR reads with MiXCR anew, one entry per CDR3 protein. The sample gives under 450,000 distinct CDR3 sequences, under 20% of which show up once; around 21% is in the top ten. These data also featured in a second study, about T cells in Graves' hyperthyroidism and ophthalmopathy. That source reports: Patients between 18 and 65 years old had hyperthyroidism, newly diagnosed and lasting under 2 months. RT-PCR in the first round (using the HTBI primer set) targeted the TCR CDR3.

Here the sequenced sample was peripheral blood mononuclear cells (PBMCs), taken at new diagnosis, from a patient treated with antithyroid drugs. This receptor was obtained from a woman in her late teens or twenties with Graves disease. The chain uses TRBV2 and TRBJ2-3; TRBD1 aligns across 9 bases. The CDR3 bases are TGTGCCAGCAGGACGGGGGGACAGGGTAACACAGATACGCAGTATTTT. Translation: CASRTGGQGNTDTQYF.